This T cell receptor (beta chain) was observed in a study of cytomegalovirus exposure and HLA in healthy donors. Study observations and caveats: In an earlier analysis, productive rearrangement rates for most beta V segments clustered near 87% or 30%. A later examination showed that TCR association rates differed by HLA locus, with DRB1 most and HLA-C fewest. It was taken for granted in presence/absence analyses that sequencing depth across donors was roughly uniform.

Vbeta (60) and Jbeta (13) primers were used in the PCR. Assay: immunoSEQ multiplex PCR; the TCRdb copy retains only in-frame clones and omits some. The sample has about 92,000 clones, around four fifths seen once. V lost 4 bases and J lost 2; bases outside the gene matches: 5. Germline CDR1 is SGHDT and CDR2 is YYEEEE. CDR3 length: 15 amino acids. As to this clone: No antigen is known for it.

The source is a man over 45 in good health and CMV-seropositive. The sequenced material came from PBMCs. This rearrangement joins TRBV5-6 to TRBJ1-5, with 8 positions matching TRBD1. CDR3 region: CASSRQGMGNQPQHF. CDR3 nucleotides: TGTGCCAGCAGCCGACAGGGGATGGGCAATCAGCCCCAGCATTTT.